The clone carrying this TCR beta chain has a count of ten or more. A TCRbeta library incorporating unique molecular identifiers was prepared. Each CDR3 protein gets one entry after TCRdb re-called the PCR reads with MiXCR. This sample has roughly 100,000 distinct CDR3 sequences; roughly 8% occur once, and the top ten carry under 8%. The data belong to a study of T-cell reconstitution after alpha-beta-depleted transplantation in children. Germline assignment: CDR1 MNHEY and CDR2 SMNVEV (reference sequence). Deletions cut 8 bases from V and 1 base from J, with 20 bases between. The CDR3 extends over 16 amino acids.

The gene calls are TRBV27 and TRBJ2-5; the D gene could be TRBD1 or TRBD2 (5 bases each). This sample comprised PBMCs from the stem cell graft donor, obtained from the stem cell graft. The clonotype was recovered from a human donor who donated a stem cell graft to a child with congenital amegakaryocytic thrombocytopenia. For the CDR3, the DNA is TGTGCCAGCGTTACCCCGCCGAGGGGCTTCCAAGAGACCCAGTACTTC. The encoded protein is CASVTPPRGFQETQYF.